This note documents a single TCR beta chain sequence. This clone was picked up a small number of times. What this receptor recognizes is not known. Within one base of it there is no much larger clone, and no base qualities were kept. This sample was included in a study of cytomegalovirus exposure and HLA in healthy donors (TCRdb year 2017). For the wider study: An earlier analysis of approximately 640 of the donors reported 250 to 350 Gb of sequence data and around 110 million unique TCR beta sequences from 150 million to 200 million T cells. An early release that covered more than 550 HLA-typed donors contained around 330 gigabases of sequencing data and 80 million or so unique TCR sequences. Among the roughly 400 genotyped donors, about 85% belonged to the genetic ancestry cluster associated with self-reported Caucasian donors. The study aimed to test whether signatures of past pathogen exposure could be identified by cataloging public T cell receptors. The T cell repertoires of 670 or so subjects were profiled by immunosequencing and related to cytomegalovirus serostatus. A separate validation cohort of roughly 120 different subjects was used in addition to the roughly 700-subject first cohort. The study combined high-throughput TCR immunosequencing, statistical association of individual TCRs with disease status, and machine learning to predict cytomegalovirus infection status. A later analysis re-analyzed previously published TCR beta repertoires from 666 donors and added high-resolution HLA genotyping to study TCR occurrence patterns. Rather than using new phenotypic data, the later analysis identified candidate immune exposures from TCR beta sequences and from how often those sequences occurred across donors. An earlier analysis of 587 of the donors used high-throughput TCR beta sequencing to judge whether each TCR beta V gene segment behaved as functional or pseudogenic. Donor age, sex, ethnicity and CMV serostatus were compiled alongside the repertoire data. Genome-wide SNP genotypes for about three fifths of the roughly 670 donors were used in a later genetic analysis, which treated that subset as a discovery cohort. All discovery cohort repertoires had been generated on a single sequencing platform. HLA typing covered class I and class II loci at four-digit resolution. Typing coverage differed by locus: A, B, C, DRB1 and DQB1 were typed in roughly 620-630 donors, DQA1 in 522, DPA1 in nearly 610, and DPB1 in just under 490. About 5 DR-DQ haplotypes were handled as single units for association and clustering, since linkage in the cohort was strong. Among some 410 genotyped donors of the cohort, an average of about 240,000 unique TCR beta nucleotide sequences were sequenced per donor, around 18% of them non-productive. General conclusions and limits of the study: Because counts were too low, seventeen rarely observed V segments, including chromosome 9 orphons, were excluded from the earlier analysis of several hundred of the donors. In a later analysis, the rate of TCR association differed among HLA loci, with DRB1 alleles having the most associated TCRs and HLA-C alleles having the fewest. While some public TCRs were present in many individuals, most TCR sequences turned up only very rarely across donors. In vitro tests confirmed that a few of the cytomegalovirus-associated TCR beta chains recognize cytomegalovirus antigens. According to a later analysis, most CMV-associated TCR beta chains appeared to be HLA-restricted, and the HLA associations seemed to be driven largely by CMV exposure. Because HLA typing was unavailable for some donors at each locus, only the typed subset was used in association tests. An association between a missense DCLRE1C variant and V-gene and J-gene trimming of TCR beta chains was found in a later genetic analysis and replicated in an independent cohort. A group of highly shared sequence variants was considered likely to be a technical artifact of the sequencing pipeline. The authors suggested that the approach could potentially be extended to other disease states and immunological phenotypes. In a later genetic analysis, fewer N-insertions in productive TCRs were reported among donors in an Asian-associated ancestry cluster than the approximately 670-donor mean. CMV serostatus was the only immune exposure information available for the cohort. In the study, roughly 160 TCR beta chains were listed as associated with cytomegalovirus. Broadly in line with IMGT annotations, most TCR beta V segments showed up in productive rearrangements about 87% or about 30% of the time in an earlier analysis of approximately 640 of the donors. In a later analysis, around 17,000 TCR beta sequences were associated with specific HLA alleles at a false discovery rate of 0.05. A further reported finding was that TCR beta sequences accurately predicted the HLA-A and HLA-B alleles for most subjects in the first cohort. Some IMGT-functional V segments, including TRBV6-2 and TRBV6-3, could not be told apart with the 87-base-pair reads, so those segments were excluded. A later analysis found that HLA-associated TCR beta chains were more clonally expanded and had lower generation probabilities than equally common non-associated chains. Linkage disequilibrium might explain the correlated functional status among segregating V segments, but an unknown experimental factor could not be excluded. According to a later analysis, parvovirus B19, influenza, CMV and Epstein-Barr virus appeared linked to several top co-occurrence clusters. Roughly uniform sequencing depth across donors was assumed in presence/absence analyses, although this assumption may not hold. When HLA alleles, especially DR and DQ, strongly co-occurred, attributing TCR associations to individual alleles was difficult. The classifier was reported to diagnose cytomegalovirus status with high specificity and sensitivity in both the original and validation cohorts. Only TCR beta chains were sequenced in this cohort, and the absence of alpha or paired-chain data limited detectable features.

In total, roughly 670 healthy bone marrow donors made up the cohort. At the time of sampling, all cohort members were nominally healthy, though unrecorded immune exposures were likely present. CMV serostatus was recorded as positive for about 300 and negative for about 55% of the roughly 670 cohort members, whereas no CMV serostatus was recorded for the donor in question. Each donor provided a peripheral blood sample, and peripheral blood mononuclear cells were used for TCR beta sequencing. Genomic DNA was extracted from the blood cell samples with the Qiagen DNeasy Blood Extraction Kit. Preparation of the library involved the immunoSEQ multiplex PCR assay. For the multiplex PCR, a mixture combining 60 forward primers for TCR Vbeta segments and 13 reverse primers for TCR Jbeta segments was used. A multiplex PCR assay on genomic DNA amplified the CDR3 region of rearranged TCR beta genes. The Illumina HiSeq System was used to sequence the amplified TCR beta libraries as 87-base-pair reads. Regarding the original processing steps: A later analysis counted about 80 million unique TCR beta chains across the 700 or so repertoires, and about 10 million of these chains were shared by at least two donors. Raw reads were error-corrected and collapsed into unique sequences with a nearest-neighbor algorithm that merged closely related sequences to remove PCR and sequencing errors. To assign V, D and J gene segments, CDR3 sequences were aligned to IMGT reference sequences. For a sequence to be retained, a match of at least six nucleotides was required to both a V gene segment and a J gene segment. Rearrangements were classified as productive when the CDR3 lacked stop codons and remained in frame with V and J, and all other rearrangements were classified as non-productive. Following IMGT convention, CDR3 was defined as the stretch from the second conserved V-encoded cysteine to the conserved J-encoded phenylalanine. The earlier analysis of 587 of the donors excluded sequences that lacked an unambiguous match to a single V gene segment. An earlier analysis of 587 of the donors classified V segments as functional when productive rearrangements were above 56.7% and as segregating when the standard deviation between donors was above 5%. A statistical classification framework was built for diagnosing cytomegalovirus status from the catalog of TCR beta chain sequences. A later analysis assigned V and J genes by comparing TCR nucleotide sequences with IMGT/GENE-DB human TR gene sequences. A later analysis assigned CDR3 sequences and most-parsimonious VDJ recombination scenarios with the TCRdist pipeline. In a later analysis, each TCR beta chain was defined by its CDR3 amino acid sequence together with its V-gene family, and reads lacking a unique V-gene family were excluded. A later analysis removed several hundred highly shared, low-generation-probability nucleotide sequences to deal with suspected cross-contamination and a sequencing artifact. A later analysis calculated a clonal expansion index for each public chain from normalized within-repertoire ranks of inferred template counts. A later analysis computed generation probabilities with a VDJ recombination model fitted to out-of-frame rearrangements, and checked the results against IGoR. A later analysis scored TCR-TCR, TCR-HLA and TCR-CMV co-occurrence with hypergeometric tests, applying a repertoire-size bias correction to TCR pairs. False discovery rates were estimated in a later analysis by permuting HLA or CMV assignments 20 times. In a later analysis, co-occurring TCRs were grouped using DBSCAN, with TCRdist sequence similarity added in when clustering inside HLA-allele-positive subsets. Repertoires with fewer than 30,000 or more than 120,000 public chains were left out of co-occurrence clustering, as were a few repertoires with anomalous nucleotide sharing. TCRdb re-hosts the immuneACCESS table, in-frame sequences only. Its copies lack some clones; in the studies checked, an unresolved V gene accounts for under half of them, and the cause for the rest is not known. That table is the source of V, J and clone size, and D and trimming were worked out from the DNA. The table for this sample lists approximately 110,000 clones; around 77% of them were counted only once. Of the sample, 3.7% falls within the top ten clones.

Via the germline V gene, CDR1 is MNHNS and CDR2 SASEGT. The CDR3, from cysteine to phenylalanine, totals 14 residues. Only CDR3 DNA remains: 42 bases, in frame from the first base. The trim is 7 bases for V and 8 bases for J, with a gap of 20 bases between the germline ends. The chain couples TRBV6-1 to TRBJ1-2, with no confidently assigned D gene. The source of this sequence is a human donor in good health. The sequenced material came from PBMCs. The nucleotide sequence reads TGTGCCAGCAAGGCCTACGGGCGGGTCAACGGCTACACCTTC. This yields the protein CASKAYGRVNGYTF.